This entry describes one T cell receptor beta chain. Its target is not known. FACS sorted CD4+ or CD8+ T cells into CD45RA+ naive and CD45RO+ memory. The sample comes from a study of regulatory dendritic cells for organ transplantation. Points from the study as a whole: Memory CD8+ clonal expansion seemed more limited with regulatory than mature dendritic cells.

This CDR3 has 14 amino acids. Germline CDR1 and CDR2: SGDLS and YYNGEE. V lost 0 bases to trimming and J lost 2 bases, with 9 bases between them. Method: immunoSEQ multiplex PCR; TCRdb's copy keeps in-frame clones and lacks some. Among fewer than 40,000 clones listed, 80% to 95% were seen once. Sequencing was done on a sample of naive CD8+ T cells from blood. As to subset: CD45RA+ naive T cells. The clonotype originates from a human donor in good health. The chain recombines TRBV9 with TRBJ2-7; unclear D gene. CDR3 in amino acids: CASSVEATPYEQYF. The CDR3 DNA reads as TGTGCCAGCAGCGTAGAAGCCACTCCCTACGAGCAGTACTTC.